Sequencing of this T cell receptor (beta chain) was carried out in a study of CD8 T cells in ankylosing spondylitis. The study's findings and limits: In peripheral blood, disease-linked CD8+ clones occurred at relatively low frequencies. Ankylosing spondylitis blood appeared to carry a characteristic TCR beta motif of fewer than 10 highly homologous variants.

TCRdb processed the 5' RACE reads anew with MiXCR; each CDR3 protein has one entry. The repertoire holds roughly 700,000 distinct CDR3 sequences, 15% to 20% seen once, with around 20% in the top ten. This clonotype was seen repeatedly, ten times or more. Antigen: not known. CDR3 length equals 14 residues. Trimming removed 1 base from V and 6 bases from J, with 12 bases in between. The V and J genes are TRBV12-3 or TRBV12-4 and TRBJ1-2, with D tentatively TRBD1 (5 bases). The source is a male donor with ankylosing spondylitis. Sample: blood, either unsorted or a sorted T cell fraction (not recorded which). The CDR3, as DNA: TGTGCCAGCAGTTTAGGGGGGACCAAAAATGGCTACACCTTC. This gives the protein CASSLGGTKNGYTF.